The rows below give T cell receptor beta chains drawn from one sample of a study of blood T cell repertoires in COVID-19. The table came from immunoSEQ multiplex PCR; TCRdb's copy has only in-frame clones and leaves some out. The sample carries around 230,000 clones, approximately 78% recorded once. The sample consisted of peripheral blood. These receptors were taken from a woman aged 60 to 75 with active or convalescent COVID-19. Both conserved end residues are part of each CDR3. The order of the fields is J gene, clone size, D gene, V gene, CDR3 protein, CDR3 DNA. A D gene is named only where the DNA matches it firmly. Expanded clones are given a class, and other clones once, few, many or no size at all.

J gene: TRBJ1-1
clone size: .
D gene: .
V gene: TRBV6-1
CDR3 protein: CASSEQISAGAEAFF
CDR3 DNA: TGTGCCAGCAGTGAACAGATCTCAGCGGGGGCTGAAGCTTTCTTT

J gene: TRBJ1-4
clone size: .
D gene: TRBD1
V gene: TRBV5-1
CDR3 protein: CASSLGFQGAGEKLFF
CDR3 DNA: TGCGCCAGCAGCTTGGGGTTTCAGGGGGCTGGAGAAAAACTGTTTTTT

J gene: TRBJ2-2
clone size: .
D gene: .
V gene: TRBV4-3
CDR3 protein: CASSRGGNTGELFF
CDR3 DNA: TGCGCCAGCAGCCGAGGCGGGAACACCGGGGAGCTGTTTTTT

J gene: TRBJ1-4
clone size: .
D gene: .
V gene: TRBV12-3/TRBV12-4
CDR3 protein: CATSTNEKLFF
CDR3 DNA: TGTGCCACCTCAACTAATGAAAAACTGTTTTTT

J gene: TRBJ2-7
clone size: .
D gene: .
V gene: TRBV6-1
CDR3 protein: CASSEWPVGAEQYF
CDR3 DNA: TGTGCCAGCAGTGAATGGCCAGTAGGGGCCGAGCAGTACTTC

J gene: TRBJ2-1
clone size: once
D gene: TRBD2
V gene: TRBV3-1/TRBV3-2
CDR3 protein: CASSQRVLAAAYNEQFF
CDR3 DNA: TGTGCCAGCAGCCAAAGAGTCCTAGCGGCAGCTTACAATGAGCAGTTCTTC

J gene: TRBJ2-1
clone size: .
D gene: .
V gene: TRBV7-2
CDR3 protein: CASSLGGQYNEQFF
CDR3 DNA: TGTGCCAGCAGCTTAGGCGGGCAATACAATGAGCAGTTCTTC

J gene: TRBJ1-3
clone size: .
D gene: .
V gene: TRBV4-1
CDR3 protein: CASSQDFRTTGNTIYF
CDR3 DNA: TGCGCCAGCAGCCAAGATTTTAGGACAACTGGAAACACCATATATTTT

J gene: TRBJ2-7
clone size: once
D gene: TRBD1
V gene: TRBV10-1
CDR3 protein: CASSEGGQGYEQYF
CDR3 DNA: TGCGCCAGCAGTGAGGGGGGACAGGGCTACGAGCAGTACTTC

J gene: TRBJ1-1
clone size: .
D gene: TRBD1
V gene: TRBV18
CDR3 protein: CASSPAVFTGVNTEAFF
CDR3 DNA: TGTGCCAGCTCACCAGCCGTGTTCACAGGGGTGAACACTGAAGCTTTCTTT

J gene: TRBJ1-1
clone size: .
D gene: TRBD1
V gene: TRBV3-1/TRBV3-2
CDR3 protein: CASSQVQGAGNTEAFF
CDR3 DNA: TGTGCCAGCAGCCAAGTTCAGGGGGCGGGGAACACTGAAGCTTTCTTT

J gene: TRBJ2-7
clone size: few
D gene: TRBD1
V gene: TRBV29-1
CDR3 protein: CSVSYVPGQGTSHEQYF
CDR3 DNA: TGCAGCGTTTCCTACGTCCCGGGACAGGGGACCTCTCACGAGCAGTACTTC

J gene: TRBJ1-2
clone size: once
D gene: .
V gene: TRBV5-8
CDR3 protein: CASSLQSMAGYRGYTF
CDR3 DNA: TGTGCCAGCAGCCTTCAATCAATGGCGGGCTATCGAGGCTACACCTTC

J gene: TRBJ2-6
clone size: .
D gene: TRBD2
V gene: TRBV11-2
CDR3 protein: CASSSTSGGANVLTF
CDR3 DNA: TGTGCCAGCAGCTCGACTAGCGGGGGGGCCAACGTCCTGACTTTC

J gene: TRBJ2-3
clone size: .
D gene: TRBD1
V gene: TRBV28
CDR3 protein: CASAEPGQGTDTQYF
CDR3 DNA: TGTGCCAGCGCTGAACCGGGACAGGGCACAGATACGCAGTATTTT

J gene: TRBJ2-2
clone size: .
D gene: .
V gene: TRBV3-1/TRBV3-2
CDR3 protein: CASTSHGERTGELFF
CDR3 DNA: TGTGCCAGCACCTCCCATGGAGAGAGGACCGGGGAGCTGTTTTTT

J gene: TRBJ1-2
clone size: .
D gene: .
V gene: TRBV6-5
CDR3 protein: CASMRGLDYGYTF
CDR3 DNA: TGTGCCAGCATGAGGGGACTGGACTATGGCTACACCTTC

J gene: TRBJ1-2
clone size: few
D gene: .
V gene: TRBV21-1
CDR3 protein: CASTMPGEHGYTF
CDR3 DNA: TGTGCCAGCACTATGCCGGGTGAACATGGCTACACCTTC